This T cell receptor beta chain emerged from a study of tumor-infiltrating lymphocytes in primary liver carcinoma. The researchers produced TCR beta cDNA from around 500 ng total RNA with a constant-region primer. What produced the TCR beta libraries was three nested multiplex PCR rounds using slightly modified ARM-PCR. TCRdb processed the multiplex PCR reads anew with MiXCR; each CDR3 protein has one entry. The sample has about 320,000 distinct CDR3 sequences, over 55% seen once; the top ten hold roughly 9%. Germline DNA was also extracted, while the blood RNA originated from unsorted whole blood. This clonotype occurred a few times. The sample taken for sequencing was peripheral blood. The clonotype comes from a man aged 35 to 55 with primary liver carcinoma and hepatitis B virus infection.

CDR3 DNA: TGTGCCAGCAGCTTTGGACTGGGGGATGAGCAGTTCTTC. Protein: CASSFGLGDEQFF. The chain links TRBV7-9 to TRBJ2-1; tentatively, D is TRBD1 or TRBD2 (5 bases each). Germline CDR1 reads SEHNR; CDR2 reads FQNEAQ (reference sequence). The germline V and J ends were trimmed by 3 bases and 8 bases, with 11 bases remaining between them. The CDR3 is made up of 13 amino acids.